The T cell receptor beta chain described here comes from a study of blood T cell repertoires in COVID-19. Germline loops: CDR1 SNHLY, CDR2 FYNNEI. This CDR3 is 15 amino acids long. V shed 2 bases and J shed 3 bases, with 13 bases lying between them. Sequenced by immunoSEQ multiplex PCR; TCRdb stores in-frame clones only, minus some. The table shows 350,000 to 500,000 clones, with about 88% occurring only once. Sequenced: PBMCs or T cells enriched from blood (not recorded which). The genes are TRBV2 and TRBJ1-2, with no clear D. The sequence was collected from a woman aged 18-29 years who had been exposed to COVID-19. The CDR3 spells CASSELVTRDYGYTF. CDR3 coding DNA: TGTGCCAGCAGTGAACTGGTCACGAGAGACTATGGCTACACCTTC.